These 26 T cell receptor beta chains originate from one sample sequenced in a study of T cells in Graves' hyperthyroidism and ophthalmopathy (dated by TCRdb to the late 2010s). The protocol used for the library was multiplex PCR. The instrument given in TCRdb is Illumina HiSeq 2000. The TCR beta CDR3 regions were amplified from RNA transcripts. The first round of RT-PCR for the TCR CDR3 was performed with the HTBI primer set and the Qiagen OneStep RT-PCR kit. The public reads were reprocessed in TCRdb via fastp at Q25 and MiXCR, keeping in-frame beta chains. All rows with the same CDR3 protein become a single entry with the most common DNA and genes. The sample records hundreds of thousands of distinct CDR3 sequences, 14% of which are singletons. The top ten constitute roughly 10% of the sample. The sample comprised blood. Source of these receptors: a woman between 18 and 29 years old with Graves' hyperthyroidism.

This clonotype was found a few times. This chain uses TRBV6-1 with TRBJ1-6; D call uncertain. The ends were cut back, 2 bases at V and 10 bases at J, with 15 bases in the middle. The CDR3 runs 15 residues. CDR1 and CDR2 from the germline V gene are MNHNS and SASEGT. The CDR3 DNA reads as TGTGCCAGCAGTGAACCCGGCCGGCTGGGATCACCCCTCCACTTT. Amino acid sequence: CASSEPGRLGSPLHF.

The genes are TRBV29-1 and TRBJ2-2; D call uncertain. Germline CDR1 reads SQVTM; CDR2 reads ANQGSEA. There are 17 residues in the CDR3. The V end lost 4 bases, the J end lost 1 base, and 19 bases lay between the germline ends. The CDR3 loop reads CSVVSLGPRQNTGELFF. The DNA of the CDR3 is TGCAGCGTTGTTAGTCTCGGGCCGCGACAGAACACCGGGGAGCTGTTTTTT.

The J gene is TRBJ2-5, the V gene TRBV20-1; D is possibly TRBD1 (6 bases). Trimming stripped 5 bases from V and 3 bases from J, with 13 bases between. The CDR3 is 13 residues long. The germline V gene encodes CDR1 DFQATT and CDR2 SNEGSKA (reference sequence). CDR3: CSAPRQVEETQYF. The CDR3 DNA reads TGCAGTGCTCCCCGACAGGTAGAAGAGACCCAGTACTTC.

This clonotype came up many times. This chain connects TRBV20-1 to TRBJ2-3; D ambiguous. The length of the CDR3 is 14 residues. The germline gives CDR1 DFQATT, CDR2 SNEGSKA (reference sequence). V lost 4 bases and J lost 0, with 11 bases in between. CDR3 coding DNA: TGCAGTGCTAAAAGGGCAGAAAGCACAGATACGCAGTATTTT. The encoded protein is CSAKRAESTDTQYF.

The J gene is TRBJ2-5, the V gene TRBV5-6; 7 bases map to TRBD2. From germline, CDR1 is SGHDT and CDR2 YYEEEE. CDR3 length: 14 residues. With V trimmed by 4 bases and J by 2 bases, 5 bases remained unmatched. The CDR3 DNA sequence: TGTGCCAGCAGCACGGGGGGTAGTCAAGAGACCCAGTACTTC. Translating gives CASSTGGSQETQYF.

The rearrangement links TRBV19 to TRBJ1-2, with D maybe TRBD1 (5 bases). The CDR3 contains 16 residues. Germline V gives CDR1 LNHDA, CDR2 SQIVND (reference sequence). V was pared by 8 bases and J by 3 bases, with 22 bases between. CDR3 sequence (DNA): TGTGCCAGTCACCCCCAAAGTGGGGCCCCTTACTATGGCTACACCTTC. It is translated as CASHPQSGAPYYGYTF. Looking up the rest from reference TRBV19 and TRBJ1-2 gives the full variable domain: DGGITQSPKYLFRKEGQNVTLSCEQNLNHDAMYWYRQDPGQGLRLIYYSQIVNDFQKGDIAEGYSVSREKKESFPLTVTSAQKNPTAFYLCASHPQSGAPYYGYTFGSGTRLTVV.

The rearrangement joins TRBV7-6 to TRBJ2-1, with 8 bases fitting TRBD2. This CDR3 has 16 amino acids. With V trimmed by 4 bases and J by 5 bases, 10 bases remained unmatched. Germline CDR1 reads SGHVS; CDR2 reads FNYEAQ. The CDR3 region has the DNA TGTGCCAGCAGCTCCCCCGGGACTAGGATGAACAATGAGCAGTTCTTC. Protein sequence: CASSSPGTRMNNEQFF.

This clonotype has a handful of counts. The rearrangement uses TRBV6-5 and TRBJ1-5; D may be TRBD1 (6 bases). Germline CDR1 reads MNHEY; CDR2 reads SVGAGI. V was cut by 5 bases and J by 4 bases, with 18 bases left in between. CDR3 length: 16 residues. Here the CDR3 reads CASSPLGGRANQPQHF. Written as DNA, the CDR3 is TGTGCCAGCAGTCCACTCGGGGGGCGGGCTAATCAGCCCCAGCATTTT.

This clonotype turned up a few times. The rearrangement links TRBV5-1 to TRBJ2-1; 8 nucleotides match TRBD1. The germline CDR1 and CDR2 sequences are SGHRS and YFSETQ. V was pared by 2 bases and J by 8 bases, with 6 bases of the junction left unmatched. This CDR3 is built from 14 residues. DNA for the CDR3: TGCGCCAGCAGCTTCTTTGGACAGGGTGATGAGCAGTTCTTC. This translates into CASSFFGQGDEQFF. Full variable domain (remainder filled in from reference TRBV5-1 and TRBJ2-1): KAGVTQTPRYLIKTRGQQVTLSCSPISGHRSVSWYQQTPGQGLQFLFEYFSETQRNKGNFPGRFSGRQFSNSRSEMNVSTLELGDSALYLCASSFFGQGDEQFFGPGTRLTVL.

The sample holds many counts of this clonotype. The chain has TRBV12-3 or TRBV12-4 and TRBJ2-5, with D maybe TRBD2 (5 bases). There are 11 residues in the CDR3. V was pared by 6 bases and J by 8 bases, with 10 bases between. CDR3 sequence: CASRGRLTQYF. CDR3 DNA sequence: TGTGCCAGCAGGGGGAGACTCACCCAGTACTTC.

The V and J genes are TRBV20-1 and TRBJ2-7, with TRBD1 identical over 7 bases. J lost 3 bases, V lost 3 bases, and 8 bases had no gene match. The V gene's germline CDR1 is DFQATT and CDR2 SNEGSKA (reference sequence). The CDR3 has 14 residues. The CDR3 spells CSASPRQGVYEQYF. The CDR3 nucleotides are TGCAGTGCTAGTCCGCGACAGGGAGTCTACGAGCAGTACTTC.

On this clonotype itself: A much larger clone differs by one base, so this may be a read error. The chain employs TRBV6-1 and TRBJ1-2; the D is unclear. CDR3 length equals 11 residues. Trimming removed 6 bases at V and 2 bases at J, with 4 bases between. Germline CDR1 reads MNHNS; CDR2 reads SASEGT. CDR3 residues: CASRHNYGYTF. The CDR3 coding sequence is TGTGCCAGCAGGCACAACTATGGCTACACCTTC.

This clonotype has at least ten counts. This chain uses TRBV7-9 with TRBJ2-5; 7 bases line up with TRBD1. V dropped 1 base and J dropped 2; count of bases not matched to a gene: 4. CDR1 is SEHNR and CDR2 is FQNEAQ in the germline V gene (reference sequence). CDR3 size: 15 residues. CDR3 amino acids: CASSLGDREQETQYF. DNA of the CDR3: TGTGCCAGCAGCTTAGGGGACAGAGAGCAAGAGACCCAGTACTTC.

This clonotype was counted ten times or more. For the CDR3, the DNA is TGTGCCAGCAGCTTAGGGGGACAGGGGGAATCACCCCTCCACTTT. Residues: CASSLGGQGESPLHF. This chain uses TRBV7-2 with TRBJ1-6; 11 bases are shared with TRBD1. Germline-derived CDR1 and CDR2 are SGHTA and FQGNSA. The CDR3 contains 15 residues. Losses at the gene ends were 1 base for V and 10 bases for J; bases not matched to a gene: 3.

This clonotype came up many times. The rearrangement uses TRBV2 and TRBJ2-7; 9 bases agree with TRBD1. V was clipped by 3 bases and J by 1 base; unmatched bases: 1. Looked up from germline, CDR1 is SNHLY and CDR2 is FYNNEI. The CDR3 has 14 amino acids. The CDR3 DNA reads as TGTGCCAGCAGTGAGGGACAGGGATCCTACGAGCAGTACTTC. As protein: CASSEGQGSYEQYF.

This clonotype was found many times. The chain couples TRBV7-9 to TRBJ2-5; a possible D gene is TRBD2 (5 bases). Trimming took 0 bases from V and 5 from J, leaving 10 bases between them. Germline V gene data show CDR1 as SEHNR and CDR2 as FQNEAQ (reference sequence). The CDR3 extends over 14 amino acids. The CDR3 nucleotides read TGTGCCAGCAGCTTAGCGCTCAGAGGGGAGACCCAGTACTTC. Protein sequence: CASSLALRGETQYF.

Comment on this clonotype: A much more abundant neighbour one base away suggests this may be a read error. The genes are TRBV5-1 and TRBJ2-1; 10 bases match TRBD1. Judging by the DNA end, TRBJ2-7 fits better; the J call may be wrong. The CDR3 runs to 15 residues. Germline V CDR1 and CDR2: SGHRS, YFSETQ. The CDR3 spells CASTSDRGPYNEQYF. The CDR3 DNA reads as TGCGCCAGCACCTCAGACAGGGGGCCCTACAATGAGCAGTACTTC.

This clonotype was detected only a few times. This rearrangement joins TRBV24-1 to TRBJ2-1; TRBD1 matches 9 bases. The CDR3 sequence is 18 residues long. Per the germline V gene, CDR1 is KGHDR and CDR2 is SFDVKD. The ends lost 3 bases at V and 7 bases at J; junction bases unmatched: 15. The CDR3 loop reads CATSDPGGMGTGRNEQFF. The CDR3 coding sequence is TGTGCCACCAGTGATCCAGGGGGTATGGGGACAGGGAGGAATGAGCAGTTCTTC.

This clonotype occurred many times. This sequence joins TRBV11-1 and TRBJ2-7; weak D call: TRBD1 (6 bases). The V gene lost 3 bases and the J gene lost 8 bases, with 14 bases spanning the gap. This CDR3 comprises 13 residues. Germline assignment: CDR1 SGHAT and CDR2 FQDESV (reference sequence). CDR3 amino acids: CASSFPDRPKQYF. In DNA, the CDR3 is TGTGCCAGCAGCTTCCCCGACAGGCCGAAGCAGTACTTC.

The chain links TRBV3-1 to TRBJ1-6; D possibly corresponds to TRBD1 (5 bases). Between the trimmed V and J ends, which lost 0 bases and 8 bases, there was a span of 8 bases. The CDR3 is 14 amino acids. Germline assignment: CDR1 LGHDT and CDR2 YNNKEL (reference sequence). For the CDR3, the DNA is TGTGCCAGCAGCCAAGATTTCAGGGATTCACCCCTCCACTTT. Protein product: CASSQDFRDSPLHF. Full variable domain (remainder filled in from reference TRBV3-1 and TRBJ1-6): DTAVSQTPKYLVTQMGNDKSIKCEQNLGHDTMYWYKQDSKKFLKIMFSYNNKELIINETVPNRFSPKSPDKAHLNLHINSLELGDSAVYFCASSQDFRDSPLHFGNGTRLTVT.

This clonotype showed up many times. CDR3: CASSLVPNPDTQYF. The CDR3 DNA reads as TGTGCCAGCAGCTTAGTGCCCAACCCAGATACGCAGTATTTT. The rearrangement links TRBV7-2 to TRBJ2-3; D is uncertain. The V and J ends lost 1 base and 4 bases respectively, with 9 bases between them. CDR3 size: 14 residues. From germline, CDR1 is SGHTA and CDR2 FQGNSA.

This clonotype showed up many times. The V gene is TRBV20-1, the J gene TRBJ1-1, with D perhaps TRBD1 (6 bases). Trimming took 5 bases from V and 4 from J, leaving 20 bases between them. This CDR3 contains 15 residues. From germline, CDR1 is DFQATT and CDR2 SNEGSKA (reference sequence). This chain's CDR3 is CSASLSLGAGTEAFF. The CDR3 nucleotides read TGCAGTGCTTCCTTATCCCTGGGGGCTGGCACTGAAGCTTTCTTT.

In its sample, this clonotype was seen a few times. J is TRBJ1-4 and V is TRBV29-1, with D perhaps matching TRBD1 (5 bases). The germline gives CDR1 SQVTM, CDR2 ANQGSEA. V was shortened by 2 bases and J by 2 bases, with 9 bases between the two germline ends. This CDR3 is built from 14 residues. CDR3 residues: CSVESPGTNEKLFF. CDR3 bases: TGCAGCGTTGAATCGCCAGGGACTAATGAAAAACTGTTTTTT.

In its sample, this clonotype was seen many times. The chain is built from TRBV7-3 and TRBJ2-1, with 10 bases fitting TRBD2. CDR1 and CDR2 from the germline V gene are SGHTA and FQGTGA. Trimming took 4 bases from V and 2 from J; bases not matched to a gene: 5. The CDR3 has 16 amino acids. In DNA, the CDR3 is TGTGCCAGCAGCTGCCATCTAGCGGGAGCCTACAATGAGCAGTTCTTC. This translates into CASSCHLAGAYNEQFF.

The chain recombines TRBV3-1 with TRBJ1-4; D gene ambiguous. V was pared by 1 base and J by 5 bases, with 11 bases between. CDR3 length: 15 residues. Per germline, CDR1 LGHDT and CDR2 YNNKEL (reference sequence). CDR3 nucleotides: TGTGCCAGCAGCCAAGTGCCCGGACGGAATGAAAAACTGTTTTTT. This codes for CASSQVPGRNEKLFF.

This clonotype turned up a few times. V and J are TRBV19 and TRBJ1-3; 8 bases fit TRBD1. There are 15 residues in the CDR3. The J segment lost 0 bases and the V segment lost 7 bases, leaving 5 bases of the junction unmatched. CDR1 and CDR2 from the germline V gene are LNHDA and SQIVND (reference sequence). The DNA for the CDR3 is TGTGCCAGTACCAGACAGGGGAGCTCTGGAAACACCATATATTTT. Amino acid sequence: CASTRQGSSGNTIYF.